This paragraph reports one T cell receptor (beta chain). The data were taken from a study of blood T cell repertoires in COVID-19. Looking at the study overall: Samples came from the United States, Italy and Spain, spanning acute and convalescent COVID-19.

Sequenced by immunoSEQ multiplex PCR; TCRdb stores in-frame clones only, minus some. The table has about 140,000 clones, approximately 82% seen once; the top ten hold 1.6%. Trimming left V 1 base short and J 9 bases short, with 7 bases between. CDR3 length equals 12 residues. The V gene's germline CDR1 is SGHDN and CDR2 FVKESK. This chain connects TRBV14 to TRBJ2-1; D remains ambiguous. Sequenced sample: peripheral blood. The sequence was collected from a human donor in a cohort sampled during active COVID-19. The DNA for the CDR3 is TGTGCCAGCAGCCAAGCGACTGGTGAGCAGTTCTTC. Its protein is CASSQATGEQFF.